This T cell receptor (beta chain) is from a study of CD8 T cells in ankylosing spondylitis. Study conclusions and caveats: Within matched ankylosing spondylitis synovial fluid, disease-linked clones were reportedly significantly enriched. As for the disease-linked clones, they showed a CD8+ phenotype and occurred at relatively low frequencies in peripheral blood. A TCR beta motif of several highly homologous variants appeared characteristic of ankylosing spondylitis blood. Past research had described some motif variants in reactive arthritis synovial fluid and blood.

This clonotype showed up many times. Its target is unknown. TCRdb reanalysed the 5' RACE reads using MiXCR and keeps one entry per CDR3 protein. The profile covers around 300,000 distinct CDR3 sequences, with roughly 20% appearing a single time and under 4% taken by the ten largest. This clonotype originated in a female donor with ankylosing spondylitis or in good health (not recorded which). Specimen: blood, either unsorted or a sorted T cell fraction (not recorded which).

The CDR3 is CASSEWTDEAFF. CDR3 sequence (DNA): TGTGCCAGCAGTGAATGGACGGATGAAGCTTTCTTT. The chain employs TRBV25-1 and TRBJ1-1; D not certain. Trimming cost V 1 base and J 7 bases, with 7 bases left between them. The CDR3 has 12 residues. CDR1 is MGHDK and CDR2 is SYGVNS in the germline V gene.